The clone carrying this T cell receptor beta chain has a count of ten or more. CDR1 is SGDLS and CDR2 is YYNGEE in the germline V gene. The V gene end was trimmed by 1 base and the J gene end by 4 bases; junction bases not matched to a gene: 7. The CDR3 spans 16 residues. The sample comes from a study of T-cell reconstitution after alpha-beta-depleted transplantation in children. It was with unique molecular identifiers that the TCRbeta library was prepared. TCRdb used MiXCR to reprocess the PCR reads, holding one entry per CDR3 protein. The sample holds approximately 97,000 distinct CDR3 sequences, approximately 5.4% seen once.

This TCR was sampled from a female patient between 2 and 15 years old who had a stem cell transplant for Fanconi anemia, so the T cells may come from the graft donor. The chain uses TRBV9 and TRBJ2-5, with 10 bases that match TRBD2. The material was PBMCs, mostly from graft donor cells, obtained 60 days after TCRalphabeta/CD19-depleted stem cell transplant. In DNA, the CDR3 is TGTGCCAGCAGCGTAAGAAGCGGGGGGGGCGCAGAGACCCAGTACTTC. Encoded protein: CASSVRSGGGAETQYF.